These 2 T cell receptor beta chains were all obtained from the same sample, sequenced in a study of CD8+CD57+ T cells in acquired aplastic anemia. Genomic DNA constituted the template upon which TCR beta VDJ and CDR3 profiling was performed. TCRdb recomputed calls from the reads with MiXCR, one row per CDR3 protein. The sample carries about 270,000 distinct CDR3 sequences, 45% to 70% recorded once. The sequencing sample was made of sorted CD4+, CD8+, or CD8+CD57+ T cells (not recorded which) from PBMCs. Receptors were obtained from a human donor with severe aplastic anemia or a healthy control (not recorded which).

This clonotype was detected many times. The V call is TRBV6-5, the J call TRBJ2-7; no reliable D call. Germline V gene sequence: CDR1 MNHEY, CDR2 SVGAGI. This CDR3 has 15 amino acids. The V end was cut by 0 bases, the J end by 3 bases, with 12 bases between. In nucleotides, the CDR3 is TGTGCCAGCAGTTACTCAGGACCGAGCCGCTACGAGCAGTACTTC. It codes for CASSYSGPSRYEQYF.

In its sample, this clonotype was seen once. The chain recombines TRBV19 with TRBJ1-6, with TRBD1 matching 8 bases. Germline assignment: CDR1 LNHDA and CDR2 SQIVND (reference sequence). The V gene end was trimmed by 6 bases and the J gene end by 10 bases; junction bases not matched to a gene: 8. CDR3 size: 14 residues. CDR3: CASSWGQDESPLHF. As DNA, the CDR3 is TGTGCCAGTAGCTGGGGACAGGACGAATCACCCCTCCACTTT.